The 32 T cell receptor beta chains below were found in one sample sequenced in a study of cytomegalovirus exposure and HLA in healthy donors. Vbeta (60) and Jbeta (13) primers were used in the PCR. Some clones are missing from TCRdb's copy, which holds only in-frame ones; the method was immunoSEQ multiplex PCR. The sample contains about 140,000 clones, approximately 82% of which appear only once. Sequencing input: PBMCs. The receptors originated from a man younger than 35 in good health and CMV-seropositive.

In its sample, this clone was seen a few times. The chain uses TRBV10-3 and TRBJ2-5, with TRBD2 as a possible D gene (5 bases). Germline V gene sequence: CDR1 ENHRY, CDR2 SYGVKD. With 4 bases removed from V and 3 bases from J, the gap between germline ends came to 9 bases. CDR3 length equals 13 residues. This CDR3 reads CAISVDFEETQYF. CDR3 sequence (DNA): TGTGCCATCAGTGTGGACTTTGAAGAGACCCAGTACTTC.

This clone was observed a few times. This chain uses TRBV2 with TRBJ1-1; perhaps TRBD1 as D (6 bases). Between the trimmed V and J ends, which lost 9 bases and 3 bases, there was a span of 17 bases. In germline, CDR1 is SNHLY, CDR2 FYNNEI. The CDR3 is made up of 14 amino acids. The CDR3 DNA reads TGTGCCAGGGGGGGGCGGGTTGGATACACTGAAGCTTTCTTT. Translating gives CARGGRVGYTEAFF.

DNA for the CDR3: TGTGCCAGCAGCGTAAGTACTAGCGGGAATGAGCAGTTCTTC. This translates into CASSVSTSGNEQFF. This rearrangement joins TRBV9 to TRBJ2-1; TRBD2 matches 9 bases. The junction had 3 bases not matched to a gene; V was cut back by 1 base and J by 7 bases. The CDR3 has 14 amino acids. Germline lookup yields CDR1 SGDLS and CDR2 YYNGEE.

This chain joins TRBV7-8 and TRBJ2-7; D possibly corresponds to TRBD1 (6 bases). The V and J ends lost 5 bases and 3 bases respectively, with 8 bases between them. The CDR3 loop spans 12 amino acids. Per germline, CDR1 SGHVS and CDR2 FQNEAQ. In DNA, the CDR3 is TGTGCCAGCAGCAAACAGGGCTACGAGCAGTACTTC. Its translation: CASSKQGYEQYF.

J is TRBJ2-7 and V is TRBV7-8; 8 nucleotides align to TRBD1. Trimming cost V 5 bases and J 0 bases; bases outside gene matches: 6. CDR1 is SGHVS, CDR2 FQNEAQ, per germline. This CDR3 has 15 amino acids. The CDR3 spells CASSLRDRLSYEQYF. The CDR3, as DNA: TGTGCCAGCAGCCTCCGGGACAGGCTCTCCTACGAGCAGTACTTC.

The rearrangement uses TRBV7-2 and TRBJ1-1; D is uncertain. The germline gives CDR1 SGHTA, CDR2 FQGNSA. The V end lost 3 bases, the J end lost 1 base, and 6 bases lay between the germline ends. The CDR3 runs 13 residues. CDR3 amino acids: CASSFTQNTEAFF. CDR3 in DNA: TGTGCCAGCAGCTTCACACAGAACACTGAAGCTTTCTTT. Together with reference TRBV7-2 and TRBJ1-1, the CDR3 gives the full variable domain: GAGVSQSPSNKVTEKGKDVELRCDPISGHTALYWYRQSLGQGLEFLIYFQGNSAPDKSGLPSDRFSAERTGGSVSTLTIQRTQQEDSAVYLCASSFTQNTEAFFGQGTRLTVV.

The CDR3 nucleotides are TGTGCCATACGCCTAGCGGGAGGTGACGAGCAGTACTTC. Amino acids: CAIRLAGGDEQYF. V and J are TRBV7-8 and TRBJ2-7; 11 bases agree with TRBD2. V trimming: 10 bases; J trimming: 5 bases; junction bases outside the gene matches: 7. The CDR3 runs 13 residues. The germline gives CDR1 SGHVS, CDR2 FQNEAQ. The full variable domain, completed using reference TRBV7-8 and TRBJ2-7, is GAGVSQSPRYKVAKRGQDVALRCDPISGHVSLFWYQQALGQGPEFLTYFQNEAQLDKSGLPSDRFFAERPEGSVSTLKIQRTQQEDSAVYLCAIRLAGGDEQYFGPGTRLTVT.

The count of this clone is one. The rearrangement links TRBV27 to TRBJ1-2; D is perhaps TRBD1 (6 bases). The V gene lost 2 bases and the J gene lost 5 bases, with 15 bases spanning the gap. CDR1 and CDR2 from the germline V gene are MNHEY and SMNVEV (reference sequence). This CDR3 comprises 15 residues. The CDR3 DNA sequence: TGTGCCAGCAGTTTAGGGTCGCAGGGGATATATGGCTACACCTTC. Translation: CASSLGSQGIYGYTF.

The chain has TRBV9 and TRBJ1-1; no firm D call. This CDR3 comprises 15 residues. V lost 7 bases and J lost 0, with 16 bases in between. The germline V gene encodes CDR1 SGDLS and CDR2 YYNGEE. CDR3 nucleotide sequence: TGTGCCAGCTCTCTAATCACGGTTATGAACACTGAAGCTTTCTTT. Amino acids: CASSLITVMNTEAFF. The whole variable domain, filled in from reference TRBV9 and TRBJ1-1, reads DSGVTQTPKHLITATGQRVTLRCSPRSGDLSVYWYQQSLDQGLQFLIQYYNGEERAKGNILERFSAQQFPDLHSELNLSSLELGDSALYFCASSLITVMNTEAFFGQGTRLTVV.

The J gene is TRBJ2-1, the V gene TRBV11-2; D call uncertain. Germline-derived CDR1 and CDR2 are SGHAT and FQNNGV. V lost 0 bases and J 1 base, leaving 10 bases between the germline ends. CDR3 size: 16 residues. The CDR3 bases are TGTGCCAGCAGCTTAGATGGGCCTGGGTCCTACAATGAGCAGTTCTTC. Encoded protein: CASSLDGPGSYNEQFF.

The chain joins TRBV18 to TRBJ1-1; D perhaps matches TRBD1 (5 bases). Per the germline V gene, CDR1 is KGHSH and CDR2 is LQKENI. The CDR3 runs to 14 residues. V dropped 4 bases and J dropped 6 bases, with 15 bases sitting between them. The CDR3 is CASSLRTGEAEAFF. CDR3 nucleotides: TGTGCCAGCTCACTACGGACGGGGGAGGCTGAAGCTTTCTTT. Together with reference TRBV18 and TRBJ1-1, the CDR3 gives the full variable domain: NAGVMQNPRHLVRRRGQEARLRCSPMKGHSHVYWYRQLPEEGLKFMVYLQKENIIDESGMPKERFSAEFPKEGPSILRIQQVVRGDSAAYFCASSLRTGEAEAFFGQGTRLTVV.

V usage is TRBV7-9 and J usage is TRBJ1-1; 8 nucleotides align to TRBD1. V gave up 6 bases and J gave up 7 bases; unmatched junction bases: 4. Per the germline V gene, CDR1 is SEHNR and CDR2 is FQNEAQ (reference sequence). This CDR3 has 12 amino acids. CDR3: CASRPDRGEAFF. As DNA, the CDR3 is TGTGCCAGCAGACCCGACAGGGGTGAAGCTTTCTTT.

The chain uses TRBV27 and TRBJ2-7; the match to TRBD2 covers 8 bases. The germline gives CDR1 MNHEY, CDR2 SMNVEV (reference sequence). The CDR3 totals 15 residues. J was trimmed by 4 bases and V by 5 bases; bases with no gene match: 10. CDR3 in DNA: TGTGCCAGCAGTCCCTCCCAGCGGGAGCGGTACGAGCAGTACTTC. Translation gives CASSPSQRERYEQYF.

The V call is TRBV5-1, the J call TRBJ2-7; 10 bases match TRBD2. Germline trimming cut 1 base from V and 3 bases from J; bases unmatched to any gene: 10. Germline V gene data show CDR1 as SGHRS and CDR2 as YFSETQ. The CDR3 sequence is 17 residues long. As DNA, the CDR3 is TGCGCCAGCAGCTTGAGGCTAGCGGGAGATCAGGACTACGAGCAGTACTTC. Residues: CASSLRLAGDQDYEQYF.

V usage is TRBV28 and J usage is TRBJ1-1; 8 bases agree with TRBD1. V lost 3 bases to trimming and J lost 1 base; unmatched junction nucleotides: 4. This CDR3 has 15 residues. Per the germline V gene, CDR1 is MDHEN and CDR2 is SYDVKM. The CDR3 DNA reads TGTGCCAGCAGTTTCCAAGGGACAGGGAACACTGAAGCTTTCTTT. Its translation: CASSFQGTGNTEAFF.

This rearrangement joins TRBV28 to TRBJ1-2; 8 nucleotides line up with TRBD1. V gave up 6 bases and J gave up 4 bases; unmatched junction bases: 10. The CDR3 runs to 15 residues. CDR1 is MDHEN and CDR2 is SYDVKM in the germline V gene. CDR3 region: CASSPRTGRSYGYTF. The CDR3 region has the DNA TGTGCCAGCAGCCCCCGGACAGGGAGAAGCTATGGCTACACCTTC.

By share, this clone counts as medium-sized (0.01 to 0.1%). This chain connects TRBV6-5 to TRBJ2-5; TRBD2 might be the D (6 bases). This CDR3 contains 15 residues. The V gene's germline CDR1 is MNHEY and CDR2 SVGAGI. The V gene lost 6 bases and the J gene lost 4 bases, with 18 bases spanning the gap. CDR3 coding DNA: TGTGCCAGCAGCTTCCTGCGGGGTAGCGCAGAGACCCAGTACTTC. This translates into CASSFLRGSAETQYF.

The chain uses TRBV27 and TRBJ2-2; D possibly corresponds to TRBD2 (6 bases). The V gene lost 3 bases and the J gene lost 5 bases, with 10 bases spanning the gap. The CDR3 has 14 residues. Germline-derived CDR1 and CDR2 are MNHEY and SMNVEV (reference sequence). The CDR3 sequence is CASSLKGRTGELFF. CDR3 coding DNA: TGTGCCAGCAGTTTGAAGGGGAGGACCGGGGAGCTGTTTTTT.

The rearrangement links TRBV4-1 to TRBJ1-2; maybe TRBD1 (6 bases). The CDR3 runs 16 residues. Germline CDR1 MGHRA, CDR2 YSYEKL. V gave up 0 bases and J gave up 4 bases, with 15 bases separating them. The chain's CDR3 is CASSQDSQGPFYGYTF. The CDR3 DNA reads TGCGCCAGCAGCCAAGATTCTCAGGGGCCGTTCTATGGCTACACCTTC.

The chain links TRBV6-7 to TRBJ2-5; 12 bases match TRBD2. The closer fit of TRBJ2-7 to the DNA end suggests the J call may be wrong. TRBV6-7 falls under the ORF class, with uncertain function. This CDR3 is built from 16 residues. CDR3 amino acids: CASSYPTSGRTPEQYF. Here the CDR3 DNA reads TGTGCCAGCAGTTACCCGACTAGCGGGAGAACTCCCGAGCAGTACTTC.

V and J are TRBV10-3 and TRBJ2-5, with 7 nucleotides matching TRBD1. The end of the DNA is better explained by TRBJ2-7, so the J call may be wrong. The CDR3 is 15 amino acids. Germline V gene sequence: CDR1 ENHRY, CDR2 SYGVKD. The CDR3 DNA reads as TGTGCCATCAGTGAGGGGGACAGCAGCTCCTACGAGCAGTACTTC. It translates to CAISEGDSSSYEQYF.

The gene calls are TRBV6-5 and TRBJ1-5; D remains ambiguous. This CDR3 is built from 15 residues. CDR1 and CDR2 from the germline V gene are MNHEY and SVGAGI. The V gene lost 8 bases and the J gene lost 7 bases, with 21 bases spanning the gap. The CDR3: CASQSLVLVGQPQHF. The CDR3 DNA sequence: TGTGCCAGCCAGTCCTTAGTTCTAGTTGGGCAGCCCCAGCATTTT.

The CDR3 sequence is CASKKSGGNEQFF. CDR3 sequence (DNA): TGTGCCAGCAAAAAATCGGGGGGGAATGAGCAGTTCTTC. The chain couples TRBV6-5 to TRBJ2-1; 8 bases match TRBD2. Germline trimming cut 7 bases from V and 7 bases from J; bases unmatched to any gene: 6. The CDR3 is 13 amino acids. Germline V gene lookup returns CDR1 MNHEY and CDR2 SVGAGI.

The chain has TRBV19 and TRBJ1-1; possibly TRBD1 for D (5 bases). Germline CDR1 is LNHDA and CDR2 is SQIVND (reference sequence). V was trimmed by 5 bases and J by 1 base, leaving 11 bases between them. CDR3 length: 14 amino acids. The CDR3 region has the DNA TGTGCCAGTAGTTCAGGACATTCGAACACTGAAGCTTTCTTT. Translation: CASSSGHSNTEAFF.

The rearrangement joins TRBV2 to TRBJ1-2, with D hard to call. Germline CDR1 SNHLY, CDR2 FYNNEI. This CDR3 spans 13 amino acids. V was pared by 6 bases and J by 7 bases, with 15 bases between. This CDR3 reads CASSRELNSGYTF. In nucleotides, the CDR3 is TGTGCCAGCAGCCGCGAGTTGAACAGTGGCTACACCTTC.

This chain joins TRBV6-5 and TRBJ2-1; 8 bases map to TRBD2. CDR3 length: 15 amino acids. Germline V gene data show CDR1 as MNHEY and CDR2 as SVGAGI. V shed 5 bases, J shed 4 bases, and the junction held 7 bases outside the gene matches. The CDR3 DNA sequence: TGTGCCAGCAGTCAAGGACTAGCTCGTTACAATGAGCAGTTCTTC. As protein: CASSQGLARYNEQFF.

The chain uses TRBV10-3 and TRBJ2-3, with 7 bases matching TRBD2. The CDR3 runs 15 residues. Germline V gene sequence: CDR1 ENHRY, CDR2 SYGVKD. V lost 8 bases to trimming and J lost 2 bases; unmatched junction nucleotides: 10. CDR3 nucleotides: TGTGCCATCTCTGCGGGAGATTTTGACACAGATACGCAGTATTTT. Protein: CAISAGDFDTDTQYF.

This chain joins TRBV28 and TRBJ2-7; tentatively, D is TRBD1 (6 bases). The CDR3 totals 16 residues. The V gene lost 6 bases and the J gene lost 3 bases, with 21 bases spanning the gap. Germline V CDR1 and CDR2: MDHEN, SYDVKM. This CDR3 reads CASSTPTRDTFYEQYF. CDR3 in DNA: TGTGCCAGCAGCACACCCACCCGGGACACCTTCTACGAGCAGTACTTC.

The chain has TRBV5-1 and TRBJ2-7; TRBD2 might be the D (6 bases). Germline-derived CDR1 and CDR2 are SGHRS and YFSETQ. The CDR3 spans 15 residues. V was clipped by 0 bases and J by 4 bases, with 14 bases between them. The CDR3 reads CASSLARERAYEQYF. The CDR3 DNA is TGCGCCAGCAGCTTGGCCCGGGAGAGGGCATACGAGCAGTACTTC. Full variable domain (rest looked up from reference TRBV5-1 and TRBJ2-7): KAGVTQTPRYLIKTRGQQVTLSCSPISGHRSVSWYQQTPGQGLQFLFEYFSETQRNKGNFPGRFSGRQFSNSRSEMNVSTLELGDSALYLCASSLARERAYEQYFGPGTRLTVT.

Written as DNA, the CDR3 is TGTGCCAGCAGCTTCCGACTGAGCTCCTACGAGCAGTACTTC. Translating it yields CASSFRLSSYEQYF. The chain is built from TRBV5-6 and TRBJ2-5; D is unclear. Judging by the DNA end, TRBJ2-7 fits better; the J call may be wrong. This CDR3 is 14 amino acids long. CDR1 and CDR2 from the germline V gene are SGHDT and YYEEEE.

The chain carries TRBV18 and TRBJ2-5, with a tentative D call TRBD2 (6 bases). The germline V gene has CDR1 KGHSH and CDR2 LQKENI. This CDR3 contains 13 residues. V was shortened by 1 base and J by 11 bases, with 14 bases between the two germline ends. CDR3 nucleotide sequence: TGTGCCAGCTCACCACAGTCTGGACGGGAGCAGTACTTC. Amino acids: CASSPQSGREQYF.

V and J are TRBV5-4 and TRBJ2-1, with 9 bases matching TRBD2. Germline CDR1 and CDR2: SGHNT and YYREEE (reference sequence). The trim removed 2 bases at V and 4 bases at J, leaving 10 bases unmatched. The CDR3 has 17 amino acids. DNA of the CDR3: TGTGCCAGCAGCTTAGGTAGCGGGAGTGCCGCGTACAATGAGCAGTTCTTC. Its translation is CASSLGSGSAAYNEQFF.